This T cell receptor beta chain comes out of a study of OX40 agonist ivuxolimab in advanced cancers. About the study: Three dose-escalation patients had partial responses: one with hepatocellular carcinoma and two with cutaneous melanoma.

V dropped 3 bases and J dropped 3 bases, with 12 bases sitting between them. The CDR3 extends over 14 amino acids. Germline-derived CDR1 and CDR2 are SGHNT and YYREEE (reference sequence). Sequenced by immunoSEQ multiplex PCR; TCRdb stores in-frame clones only, minus some. The data show tens of thousands of clones, around four fifths seen once. The chain links TRBV5-4 to TRBJ1-1; weak D call: TRBD1 (5 bases). The receptor's source is an adult with an advanced solid tumor such as melanoma, head and neck, liver or kidney cancer. Here the sequenced sample was CD4+ or CD8+ T cells sorted from blood, taken in a trial of the OX40 agonist ivuxolimab. The CDR3 sequence: CASSSAGTYTEAFF. The CDR3 nucleotides are TGTGCCAGCAGCTCCGCCGGGACTTACACTGAAGCTTTCTTT.